This TCR beta chain was recovered during a study of OX40 agonist ivuxolimab in advanced cancers. For the study at large: A male proportion of over 75% was recorded, with mean age around 55 years and range about 23 to 90. Anti-PD-1, anti-PD-L1 or anti-CTLA-4 therapy given earlier was allowed, and around 40% had some.

A word on this clone: The antigen is undetermined.

Assay: immunoSEQ multiplex PCR; the TCRdb copy retains only in-frame clones and omits some. The sample lists about 72,000 clones; about 89% were seen once. Germline values: CDR1 MNHEY, CDR2 SMNVEV (reference sequence). The CDR3 has 14 amino acids. V was pared by 2 bases and J by 5 bases, with 12 bases between. Researchers took blood at baseline, on cycle 4 day 1, and on cycle 7 day 1. Regarding the study as a whole: Fewer expanded clones were found on average in CD4+ than in CD8+ T cells.

The specimen was CD4+ or CD8+ T cells sorted from blood, collected in a trial of the OX40 agonist ivuxolimab. This chain connects TRBV27 to TRBJ1-1; TRBD1 is a possible D gene (5 bases). The sequence came from an adult with an advanced solid tumor such as melanoma, head and neck, liver or kidney cancer. CDR3 nucleotide sequence: TGTGCCAGCAGTTTAAGGCAGGGATGGACTGAAGCTTTCTTT. This encodes CASSLRQGWTEAFF.